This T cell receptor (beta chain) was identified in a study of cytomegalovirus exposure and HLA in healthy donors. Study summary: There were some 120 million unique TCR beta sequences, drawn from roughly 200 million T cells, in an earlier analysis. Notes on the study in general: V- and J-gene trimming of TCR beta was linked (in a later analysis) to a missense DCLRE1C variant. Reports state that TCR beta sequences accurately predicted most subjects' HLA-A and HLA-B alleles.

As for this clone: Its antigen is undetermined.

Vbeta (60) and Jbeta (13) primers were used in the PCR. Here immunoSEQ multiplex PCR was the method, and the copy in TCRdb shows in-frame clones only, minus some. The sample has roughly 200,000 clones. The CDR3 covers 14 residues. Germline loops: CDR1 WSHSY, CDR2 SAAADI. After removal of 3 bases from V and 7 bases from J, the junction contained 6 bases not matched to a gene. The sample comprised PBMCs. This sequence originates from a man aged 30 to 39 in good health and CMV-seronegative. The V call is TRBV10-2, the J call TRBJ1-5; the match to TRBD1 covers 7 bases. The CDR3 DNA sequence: TGCGCCAGCAGTGAAACGACAGGGAAACAGCCCCAGCATTTT. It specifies CASSETTGKQPQHF.